Each of the 3 T cell receptor beta chains below was sequenced from the same sample in a study of T cell repertoires in cytomegalovirus infection. These receptors are not linked to any known antigen. One entry per CDR3 protein, called by TCRdb with MiXCR from the reads. Here the sample spans hundreds of thousands of distinct CDR3 sequences, around a third being singletons. The source material was cultured PBMCs, sampled from culture after CMV antigen stimulation. The receptors were sampled from a human donor in good health (CMV status not recorded). Some clones in this sample may be carry-over from other donors' samples.

This chain joins TRBV6-2 or TRBV6-3 and TRBJ2-6; D not certain. This CDR3 contains 13 residues. V was clipped by 2 bases and J by 4 bases, with 3 bases between them. CDR1 is MNHEY, CDR2 SVGEGT, per germline. The chain's CDR3 is CASSYGGANVLTF. The CDR3 DNA sequence: TGTGCCAGCAGTTACGGGGGGGCCAACGTCCTGACTTTC.

The chain employs TRBV7-6 and TRBJ2-7; the D call may be TRBD1 or TRBD2 (5 bases each). The CDR3 loop spans 12 amino acids. Deletions cut 6 bases from V and 7 bases from J, with 13 bases between. CDR1 and CDR2 from the germline V gene are SGHVS and FNYEAQ. The CDR3 reads CASSQGVGEQYF. CDR3 DNA sequence: TGTGCCAGCAGTCAGGGAGTGGGGGAGCAGTACTTC.

V gene TRBV20-1 combines with J gene TRBJ2-7, with D possibly TRBD2 on 6 matching bases. The CDR3 is 15 amino acids. V lost 1 base to trimming and J lost 1 base, with 14 bases between them. Germline V gene data show CDR1 as DFQATT and CDR2 as SNEGSKA (reference sequence). The CDR3 region is CSARAEGGISYEQYF. The CDR3 DNA reads TGCAGTGCTAGAGCAGAAGGAGGGATTTCCTACGAGCAGTACTTC.